This entry describes one TCR beta chain. Its antigen is currently unknown. Repertoires were generated with immunoSEQ multiplex PCR, while TCRdb's copy carries only in-frame clones and drops some. The table has some 90,000 clones, roughly 87% seen once. The germline V gene has CDR1 SGHNT and CDR2 YENEEA. The CDR3 runs to 13 residues. Trimming shortened V by 5 bases and J by 3 bases, and 7 bases separated the two germline ends. This sample stems from a study of cytomegalovirus exposure and HLA in healthy donors. Across the study: The 120 or so validation repertoires matched the roughly 700 first-cohort repertoires in platform, a later analysis reported.

Overall study results and limits: Accounts indicate the classifier identified cytomegalovirus status with strong specificity and sensitivity. The authors confirmed in vitro that a few CMV-associated chains were specific for CMV antigens.

The chain carries TRBV11-3 and TRBJ2-2; tentative D call: TRBD1 (6 bases). The clonotype originates from a man between 18 and 35 years old in good health and CMV-seropositive. Sequenced material: PBMCs. This chain's CDR3 is CASSPGDTGELFF. CDR3 sequence (DNA): TGTGCCAGCAGCCCAGGGGACACCGGGGAGCTGTTTTTT.